The entry below gives a single TCR beta chain sequence along with its context. The antigen remains unidentified. These data belong to a study of a mutant IDH1 vaccine in newly diagnosed glioma. Trimming cost V 5 bases and J 0 bases; bases outside gene matches: 6. Germline-derived CDR1 and CDR2 are KGHSH and LQKENI. The CDR3 consists of 17 residues. Produced via immunoSEQ multiplex PCR; TCRdb's table is partial and in-frame only. The data contain roughly 26,000 clones, around four fifths of them seen just once; the ten biggest clones take up about 31%. The time point is: week 35, safety follow-up. Vaccination comprised doses that each held 300 ug of mutant IDH1 20-mer peptide, plus topical imiquimod.

Sequencing was performed on PBMCs, taken from a glioma patient whose treatment included an IDH1 peptide vaccine. The chain recombines TRBV18 with TRBJ2-3; 12 positions agree with TRBD2. The TCR originated in a man younger than 45 with glioma. The CDR3 protein is CASSRLAGVTSTDTQYF. The CDR3, as DNA: TGTGCCAGCTCAAGACTAGCGGGAGTCACTAGCACAGATACGCAGTATTTT. Complete variable domain (other parts from reference TRBV18 and TRBJ2-3): NAGVMQNPRHLVRRRGQEARLRCSPMKGHSHVYWYRQLPEEGLKFMVYLQKENIIDESGMPKERFSAEFPKEGPSILRIQQVVRGDSAAYFCASSRLAGVTSTDTQYFGPGTRLTVL.